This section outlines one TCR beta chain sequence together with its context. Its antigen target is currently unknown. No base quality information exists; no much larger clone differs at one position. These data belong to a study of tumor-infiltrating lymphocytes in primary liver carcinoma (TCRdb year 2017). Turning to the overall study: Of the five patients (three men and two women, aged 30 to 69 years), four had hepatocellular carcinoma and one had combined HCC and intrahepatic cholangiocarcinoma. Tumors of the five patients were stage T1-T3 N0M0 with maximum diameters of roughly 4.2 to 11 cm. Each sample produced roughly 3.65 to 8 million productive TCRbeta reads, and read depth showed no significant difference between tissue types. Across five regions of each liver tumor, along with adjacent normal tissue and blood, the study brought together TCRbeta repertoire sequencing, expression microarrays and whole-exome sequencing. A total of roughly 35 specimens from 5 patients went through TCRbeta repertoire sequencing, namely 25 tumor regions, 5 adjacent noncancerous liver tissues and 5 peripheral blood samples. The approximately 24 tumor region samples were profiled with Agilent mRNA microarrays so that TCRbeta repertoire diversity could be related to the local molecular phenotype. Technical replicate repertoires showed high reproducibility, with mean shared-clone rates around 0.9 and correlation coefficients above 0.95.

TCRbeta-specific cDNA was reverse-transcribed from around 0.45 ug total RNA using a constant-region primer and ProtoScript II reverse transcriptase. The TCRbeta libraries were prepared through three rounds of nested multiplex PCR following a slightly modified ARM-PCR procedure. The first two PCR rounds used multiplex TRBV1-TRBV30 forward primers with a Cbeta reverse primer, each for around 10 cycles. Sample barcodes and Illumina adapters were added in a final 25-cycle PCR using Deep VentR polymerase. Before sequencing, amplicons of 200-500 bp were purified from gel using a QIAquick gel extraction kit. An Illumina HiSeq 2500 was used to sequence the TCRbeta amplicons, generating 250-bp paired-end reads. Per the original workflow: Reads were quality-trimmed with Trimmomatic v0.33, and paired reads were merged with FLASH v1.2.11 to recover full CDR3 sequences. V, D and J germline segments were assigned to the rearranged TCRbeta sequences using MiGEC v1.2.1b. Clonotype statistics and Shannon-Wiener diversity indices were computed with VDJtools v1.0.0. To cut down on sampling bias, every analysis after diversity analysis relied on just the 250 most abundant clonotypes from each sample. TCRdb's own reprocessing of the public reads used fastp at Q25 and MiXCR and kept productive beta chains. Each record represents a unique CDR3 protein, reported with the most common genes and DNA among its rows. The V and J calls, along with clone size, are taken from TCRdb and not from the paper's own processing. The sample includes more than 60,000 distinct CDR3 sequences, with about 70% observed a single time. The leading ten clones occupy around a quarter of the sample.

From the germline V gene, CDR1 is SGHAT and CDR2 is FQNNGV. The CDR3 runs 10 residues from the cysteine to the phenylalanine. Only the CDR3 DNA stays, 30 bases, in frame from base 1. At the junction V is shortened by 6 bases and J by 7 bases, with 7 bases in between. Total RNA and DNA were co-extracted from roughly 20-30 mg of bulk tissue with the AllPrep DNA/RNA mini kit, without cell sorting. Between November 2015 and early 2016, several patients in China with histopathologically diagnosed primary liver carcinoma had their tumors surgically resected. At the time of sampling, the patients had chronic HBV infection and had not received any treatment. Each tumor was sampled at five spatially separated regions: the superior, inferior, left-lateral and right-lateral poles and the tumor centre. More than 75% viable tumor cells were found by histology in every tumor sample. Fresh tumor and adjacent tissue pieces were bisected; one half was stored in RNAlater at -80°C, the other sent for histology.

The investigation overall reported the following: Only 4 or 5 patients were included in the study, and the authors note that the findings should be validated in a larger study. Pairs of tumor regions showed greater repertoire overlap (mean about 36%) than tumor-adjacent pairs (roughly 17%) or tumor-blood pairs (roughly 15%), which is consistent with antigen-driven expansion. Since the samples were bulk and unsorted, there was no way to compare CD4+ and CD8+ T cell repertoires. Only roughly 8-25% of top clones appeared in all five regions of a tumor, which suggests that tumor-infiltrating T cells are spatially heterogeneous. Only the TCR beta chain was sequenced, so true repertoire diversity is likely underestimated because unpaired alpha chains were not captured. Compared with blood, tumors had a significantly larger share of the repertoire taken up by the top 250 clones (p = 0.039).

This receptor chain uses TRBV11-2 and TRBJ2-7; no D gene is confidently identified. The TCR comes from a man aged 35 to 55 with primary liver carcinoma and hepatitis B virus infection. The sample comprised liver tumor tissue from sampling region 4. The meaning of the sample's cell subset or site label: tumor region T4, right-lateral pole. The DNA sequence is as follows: TGTGCCAGCAGGCTCGGTGAGCAGTACTTC. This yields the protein CASRLGEQYF.